This T cell receptor beta chain was sequenced in a study of shared clonotypes between healthy human individuals. Study findings and constraints: Several donors held about 4.5% of naive CD4 clonotypes in common.

The protocol was immunoSEQ multiplex PCR, while the TCRdb copy is restricted to in-frame clones and leaves out a portion. The data contain 660,000 or so clones, approximately 96% of them seen just once; the ten biggest clones take up roughly 0.1%. Positive CCR7 selection of CD45RO-negative cells yielded the naive CD8 cells, and terminally differentiated effector memory CD45RA+ cells were excluded. Remarks on this clone: Its matching antigen is unknown.

This CDR3 is 22 amino acids long. Germline V lookup: CDR1 LNHNV, CDR2 YYDKDF (reference sequence). V lost 7 bases, J lost 4 bases, and 30 bases stayed unmatched. Sequencing was carried out using naive CD8+ T cells sorted from blood. The gene calls are TRBV15 and TRBJ2-1, with 8 nucleotides matching TRBD2. This sequence was found in a woman in her 30s in good health. The DNA of the CDR3 is TGTGCCACCACCGAGGATGTCATCGGCGGGAGGAATACACCAGGTAGATACAATGAGCAGTTCTTC. This translates into CATTEDVIGGRNTPGRYNEQFF.